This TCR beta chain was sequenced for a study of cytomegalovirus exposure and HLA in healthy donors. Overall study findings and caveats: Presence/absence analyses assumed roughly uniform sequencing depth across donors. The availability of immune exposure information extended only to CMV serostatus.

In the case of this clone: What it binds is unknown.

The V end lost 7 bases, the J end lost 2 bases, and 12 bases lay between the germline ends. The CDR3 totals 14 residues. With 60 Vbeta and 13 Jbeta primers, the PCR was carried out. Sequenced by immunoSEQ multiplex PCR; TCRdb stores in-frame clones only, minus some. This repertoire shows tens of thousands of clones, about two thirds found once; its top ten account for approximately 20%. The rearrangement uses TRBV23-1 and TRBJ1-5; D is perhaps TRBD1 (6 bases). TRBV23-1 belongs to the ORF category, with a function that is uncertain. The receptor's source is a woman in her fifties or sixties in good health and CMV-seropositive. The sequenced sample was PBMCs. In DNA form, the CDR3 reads TGCGCCAGCAAACCGGACAGCTGCAATCAGCCCCAGCATTTT. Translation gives CASKPDSCNQPQHF.